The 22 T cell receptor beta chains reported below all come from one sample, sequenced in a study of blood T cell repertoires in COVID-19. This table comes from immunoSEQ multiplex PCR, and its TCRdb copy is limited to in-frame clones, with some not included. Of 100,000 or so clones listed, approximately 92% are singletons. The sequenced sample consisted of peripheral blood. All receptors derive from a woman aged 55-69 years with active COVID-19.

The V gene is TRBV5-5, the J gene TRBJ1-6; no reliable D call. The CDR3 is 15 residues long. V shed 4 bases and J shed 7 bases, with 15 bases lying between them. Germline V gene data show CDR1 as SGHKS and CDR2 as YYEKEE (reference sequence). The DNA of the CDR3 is TGTGCCAGCAGCACCGCGGCGGTCGAAAATTCACCCCTCCACTTT. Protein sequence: CASSTAAVENSPLHF.

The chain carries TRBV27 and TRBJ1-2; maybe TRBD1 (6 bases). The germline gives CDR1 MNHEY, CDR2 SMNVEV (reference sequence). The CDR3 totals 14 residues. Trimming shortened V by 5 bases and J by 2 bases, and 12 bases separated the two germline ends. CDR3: CASSPDRVNYGYTF. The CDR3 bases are TGTGCCAGCAGTCCGGACAGAGTAAACTATGGCTACACCTTC.

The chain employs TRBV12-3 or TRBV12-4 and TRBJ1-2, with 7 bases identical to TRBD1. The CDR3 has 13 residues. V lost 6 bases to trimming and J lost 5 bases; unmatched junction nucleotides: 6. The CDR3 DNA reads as TGTGCCAGCAGCAGGGACAGAGGGTATGGCTACACCTTC. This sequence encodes CASSRDRGYGYTF.

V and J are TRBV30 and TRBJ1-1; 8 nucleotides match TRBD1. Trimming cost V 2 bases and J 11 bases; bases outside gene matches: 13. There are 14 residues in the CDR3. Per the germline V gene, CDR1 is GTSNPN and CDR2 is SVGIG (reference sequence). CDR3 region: CAWSPRGPRGMAFF. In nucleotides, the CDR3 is TGTGCCTGGAGTCCCAGGGGGCCAAGGGGGATGGCTTTCTTT.

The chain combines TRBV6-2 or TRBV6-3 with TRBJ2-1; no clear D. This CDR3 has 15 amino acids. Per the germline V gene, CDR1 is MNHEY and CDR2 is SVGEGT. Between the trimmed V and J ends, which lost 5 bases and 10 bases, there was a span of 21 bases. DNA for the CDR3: TGTGCCAGCAGTCAGTTGAGGAGTGAGTCGGAGGAGCAGTTCTTC. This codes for CASSQLRSESEEQFF.

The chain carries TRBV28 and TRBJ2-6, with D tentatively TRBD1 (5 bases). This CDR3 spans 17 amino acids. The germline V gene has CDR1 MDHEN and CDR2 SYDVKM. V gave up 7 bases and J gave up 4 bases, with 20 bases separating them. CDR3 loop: CASTSPGKLPGANVLTF. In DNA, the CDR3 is TGTGCCAGCACCTCACCAGGGAAGCTCCCCGGGGCCAACGTCCTGACTTTC.

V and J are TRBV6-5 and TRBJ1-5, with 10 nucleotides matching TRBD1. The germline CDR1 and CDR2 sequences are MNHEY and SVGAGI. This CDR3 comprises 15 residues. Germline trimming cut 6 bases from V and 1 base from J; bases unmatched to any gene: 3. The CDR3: CASRKTGGSNQPQHF. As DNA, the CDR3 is TGTGCCAGCAGGAAGACAGGGGGCAGCAATCAGCCCCAGCATTTT.

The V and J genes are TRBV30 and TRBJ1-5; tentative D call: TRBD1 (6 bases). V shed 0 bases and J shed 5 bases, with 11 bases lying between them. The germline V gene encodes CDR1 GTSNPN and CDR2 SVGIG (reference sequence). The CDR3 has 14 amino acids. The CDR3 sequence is CAWSVKGEYQPQHF. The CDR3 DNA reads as TGTGCCTGGAGTGTGAAGGGGGAGTATCAGCCCCAGCATTTT.

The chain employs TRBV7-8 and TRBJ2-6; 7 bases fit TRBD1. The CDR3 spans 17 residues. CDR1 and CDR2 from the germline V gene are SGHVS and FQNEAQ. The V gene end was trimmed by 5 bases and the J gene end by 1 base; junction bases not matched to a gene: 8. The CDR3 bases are TGTGCCAGCAGCCTGATAAGGGGGCAATCTGGGGCCAACGTCCTGACTTTC. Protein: CASSLIRGQSGANVLTF. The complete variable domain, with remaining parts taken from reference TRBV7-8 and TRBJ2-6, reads GAGVSQSPRYKVAKRGQDVALRCDPISGHVSLFWYQQALGQGPEFLTYFQNEAQLDKSGLPSDRFFAERPEGSVSTLKIQRTQQEDSAVYLCASSLIRGQSGANVLTFGAGSRLTVL.

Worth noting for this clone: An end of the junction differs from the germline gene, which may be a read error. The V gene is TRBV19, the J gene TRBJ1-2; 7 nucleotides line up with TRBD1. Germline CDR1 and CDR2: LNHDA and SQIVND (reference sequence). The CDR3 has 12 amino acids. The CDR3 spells CASSNQGGGYTF. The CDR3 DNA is TGTGCCAGCAGTAACCAGGGGGGCGGCTACACCTTC.

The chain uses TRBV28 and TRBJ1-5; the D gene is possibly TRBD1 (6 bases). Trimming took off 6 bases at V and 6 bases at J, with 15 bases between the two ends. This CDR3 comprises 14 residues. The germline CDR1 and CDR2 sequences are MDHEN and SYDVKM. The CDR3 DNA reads TGTGCCAGCAGCGCCTCGGGGGGCCGTCAGCCCCAGCATTTT. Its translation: CASSASGGRQPQHF.

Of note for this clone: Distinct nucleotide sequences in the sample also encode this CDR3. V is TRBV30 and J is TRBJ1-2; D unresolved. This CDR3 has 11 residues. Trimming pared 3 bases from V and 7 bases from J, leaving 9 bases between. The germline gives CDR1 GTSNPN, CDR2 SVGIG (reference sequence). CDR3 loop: CAWSAGSGYTF. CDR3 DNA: TGTGCCTGGAGCGCCGGTAGTGGCTACACCTTC. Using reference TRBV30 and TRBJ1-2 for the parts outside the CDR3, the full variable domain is SQTIHQWPATLVQPVGSPLSLECTVEGTSNPNLYWYRQAAGRGLQLLFYSVGIGQISSEVPQNLSASRPQDRQFILSSKKLLLSDSGFYLCAWSAGSGYTFGSGTRLTVV.

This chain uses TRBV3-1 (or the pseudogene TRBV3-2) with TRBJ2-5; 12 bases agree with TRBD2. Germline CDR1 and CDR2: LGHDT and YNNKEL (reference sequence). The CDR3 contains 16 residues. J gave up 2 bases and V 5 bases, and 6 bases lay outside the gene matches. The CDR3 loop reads CASSSGLAGFQETQYF. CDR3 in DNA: TGTGCCAGCAGCTCTGGACTAGCGGGGTTTCAAGAGACCCAGTACTTC.

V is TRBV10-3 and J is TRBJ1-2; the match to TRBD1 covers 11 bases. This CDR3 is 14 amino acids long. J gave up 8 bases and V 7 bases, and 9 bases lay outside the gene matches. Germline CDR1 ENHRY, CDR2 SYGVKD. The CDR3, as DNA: TGTGCCATCATTTCTGGACAGGGGGCGAAAGGCTACACCTTC. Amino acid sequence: CAIISGQGAKGYTF.

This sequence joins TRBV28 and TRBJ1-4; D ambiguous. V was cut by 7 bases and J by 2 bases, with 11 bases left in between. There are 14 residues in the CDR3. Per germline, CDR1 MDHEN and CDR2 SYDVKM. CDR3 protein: CASKEGGTNEKLFF. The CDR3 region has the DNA TGTGCCAGCAAAGAAGGCGGTACTAATGAAAAACTGTTTTTT.

This chain's CDR3 is CASSLGQGFAEAFF. DNA of the CDR3: TGTGCCAGCAGCTTGGGGCAGGGGTTCGCTGAAGCTTTCTTT. The chain is built from TRBV7-9 and TRBJ1-1, with D tentatively TRBD1 (6 bases). Germline loops: CDR1 SEHNR, CDR2 FQNEAQ (reference sequence). Trimming took 3 bases from V and 6 from J, leaving 14 bases between them. The CDR3 contains 14 residues.

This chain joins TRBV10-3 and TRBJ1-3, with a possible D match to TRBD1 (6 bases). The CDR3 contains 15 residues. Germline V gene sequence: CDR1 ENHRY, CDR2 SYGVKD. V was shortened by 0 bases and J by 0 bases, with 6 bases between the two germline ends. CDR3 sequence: CAISESTGSGNTIYF. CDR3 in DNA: TGTGCCATCAGTGAGTCGACAGGCTCTGGAAACACCATATATTTT.

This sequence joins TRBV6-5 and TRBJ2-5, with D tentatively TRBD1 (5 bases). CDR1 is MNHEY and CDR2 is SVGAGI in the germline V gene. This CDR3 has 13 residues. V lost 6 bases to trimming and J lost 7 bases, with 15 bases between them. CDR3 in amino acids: CASRRQGVGTQYF. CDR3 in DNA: TGTGCCAGCAGACGCCAGGGCGTGGGGACCCAGTACTTC.

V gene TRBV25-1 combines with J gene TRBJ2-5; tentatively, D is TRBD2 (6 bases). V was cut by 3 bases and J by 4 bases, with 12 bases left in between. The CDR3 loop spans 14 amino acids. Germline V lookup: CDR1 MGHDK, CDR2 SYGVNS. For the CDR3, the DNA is TGTGCCAGCAGTGATTGGAGGGGTGGAGAGACCCAGTACTTC. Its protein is CASSDWRGGETQYF. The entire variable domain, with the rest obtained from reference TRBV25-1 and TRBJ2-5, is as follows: EADIYQTPRYLVIGTGKKITLECSQTMGHDKMYWYQQDPGMELHLIHYSYGVNSTEKGDLSSESTVSRIRTEHFPLTLESARPSHTSQYLCASSDWRGGETQYFGPGTRLLVL.

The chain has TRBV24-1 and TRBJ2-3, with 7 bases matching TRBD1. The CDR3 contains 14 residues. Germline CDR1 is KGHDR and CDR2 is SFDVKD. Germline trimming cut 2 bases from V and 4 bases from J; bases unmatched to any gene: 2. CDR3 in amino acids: CATSDSTGADTQYF. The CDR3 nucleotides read TGTGCCACCAGTGATTCCACAGGGGCAGATACGCAGTATTTT.

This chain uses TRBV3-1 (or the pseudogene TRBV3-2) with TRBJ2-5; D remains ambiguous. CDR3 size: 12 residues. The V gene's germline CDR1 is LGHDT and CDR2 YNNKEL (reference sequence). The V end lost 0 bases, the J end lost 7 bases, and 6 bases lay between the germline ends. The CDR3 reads CASSQDTGTQYF. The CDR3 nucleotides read TGTGCCAGCAGCCAAGATACCGGGACCCAGTACTTC.

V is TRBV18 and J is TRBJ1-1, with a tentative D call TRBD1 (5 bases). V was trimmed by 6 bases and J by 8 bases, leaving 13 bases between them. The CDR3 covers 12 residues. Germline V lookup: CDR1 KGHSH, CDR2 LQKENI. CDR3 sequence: CASSLGGREAFF. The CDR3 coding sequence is TGTGCCAGCTCCCTGGGGGGAAGAGAAGCTTTCTTT.